This T cell receptor (beta chain) derives from a study of cytomegalovirus exposure and HLA in healthy donors. On this clone: The antigen is unknown.

General study points: Segments of the TCR beta V type were, in most cases, productive about 87% or about 30% of the time in an earlier analysis. A later analysis found TCR association rates differed by HLA locus, highest for DRB1 and lowest for HLA-C. A later analysis linked a missense variant in DCLRE1C to the trimming of TCR beta V and J genes. Sequencing probably produced one cluster of sequence variants that were highly shared.

60 Vbeta and 13 Jbeta primers were used in PCR. Data came from immunoSEQ multiplex PCR; TCRdb stores just in-frame clones and leaves some out. This table holds 100,000 to 150,000 clones, around 81% found once. J lost 6 bases, V lost 0 bases, and 4 bases had no gene match. This CDR3 region has 16 residues. Germline V gene lookup returns CDR1 MRHNA and CDR2 SNTAGT. V is TRBV6-4 and J is TRBJ2-3, with 12 nucleotides matching TRBD2. Source material: PBMCs. This sequence was found in a man younger than 35 in good health and CMV-seronegative. CDR3 DNA sequence: TGTGCCAGCAGTGACTCTTCTAGCGGGGGGGCGGATACGCAGTATTTT. Its protein product is CASSDSSSGGADTQYF.